Sequencing of this T cell receptor (beta chain) was carried out in a study of siplizumab effects on memory and regulatory T cells. Germline V gives CDR1 WNHNN, CDR2 SYGVQD (reference sequence). V lost 4 bases, J lost 4 bases, and 10 bases lay in between. The CDR3 runs to 13 residues. About this clone: Its target is not known.

Clones were read by immunoSEQ multiplex PCR, and TCRdb kept only the in-frame ones, dropping some. The table lists nearly 85,000 clones, approximately 95% of them singletons. Whole-study findings and limits: In unstimulated cells, naive T cells appeared more diverse than memory T cells and seemed major alloresponse contributors. Among alloreactive clones, only a minor fraction mapped to unstimulated subsets.

Sequences were obtained from CD8+ T cells sorted from blood. The receptor was isolated from a human donor in good health. This rearrangement joins TRBV10-1 to TRBJ2-5; no reliable D call. This CDR3 reads CASSATWAETQYF. CDR3 nucleotides: TGCGCCAGCAGTGCCACGTGGGCAGAGACCCAGTACTTC.